These T cell receptor beta chains were read from a single sample in a study of response to subunit inactivated influenza vaccine. TCRdb independently ran MiXCR on the RT-PCR reads; one entry per CDR3 protein. Here the sample spans hundreds of thousands of distinct CDR3 sequences, approximately 15% being singletons. Sequenced here: PBMCs from blood, sampled approximately 15 days before vaccination. The receptors stem from a man aged 45-65 years who received an inactivated influenza vaccine. Each CDR3 is given with its conserved first and last residue. D genes are given only for firm matches. Part of the rows lack a size; the others show once, few, many or a class for expanded clones.

CASSLVTGTDTQYF,TGTGCCAGCAGCTTAGTGACGGGCACAGATACGCAGTATTTT,14,TRBV11-2,TRBJ2-3,.,.
CASSQVGLRYEQYF,TGTGCCAGCAGCCAGGTGGGTCTGCGCTACGAGCAGTACTTC,14,TRBV7-2,TRBJ2-7,few,.
CASSLTGIGSPLHF,TGTGCCAGCAGTTTAACAGGGATAGGGTCACCCCTCCACTTT,14,TRBV12-3/TRBV12-4,TRBJ1-6,few,.
CPISEPVTGASGYTF,TGTCCCATCAGTGAACCCGTGACAGGGGCTTCTGGCTACACCTTC,15,TRBV10-3,TRBJ1-2,.,TRBD1
CASSYSDSQETQYF,TGTGCCAGCAGTTACTCGGACAGTCAAGAGACCCAGTACTTC,14,TRBV6-2/TRBV6-3,TRBJ2-5,.,.
CASSSSGRANGNEQFF,TGCGCCAGCAGCTCTAGCGGGAGGGCCAACGGTAATGAGCAGTTCTTC,16,TRBV5-1,TRBJ2-1,.,TRBD2
CASSAERGSSYNEQFF,TGCGCCAGCAGCGCTGAGCGGGGGAGCTCCTACAATGAGCAGTTCTTC,16,TRBV5-1,TRBJ2-1,few,TRBD2
CGGAVGYTF,TGTGGGGGGGCGGTTGGCTACACCTTC,9,TRBV20-1,TRBJ1-2,.,.
CASSLTLATSSYNEQFF,TGTGCCAGCAGTTTAACCCTTGCCACGAGCTCCTACAATGAGCAGTTCTTC,17,TRBV28,TRBJ2-1,.,.
CASSPTISGNIQYF,TGTGCCAGCAGCCCGACAATAAGCGGGAACATTCAGTACTTC,14,TRBV11-2,TRBJ2-4,few,.
CASSQRVRAPGANVLTF,TGTGCCAGCTCACAGAGGGTCCGAGCCCCGGGGGCCAACGTCCTGACTTTC,17,TRBV18,TRBJ2-6,.,.
CASSFNGEYEQYF,TGCGCCAGCAGTTTTAACGGGGAGTACGAGCAGTACTTC,13,TRBV5-1,TRBJ2-7,.,.
CASSWGRTEKLFF,TGTGCCAGCAGTTGGGGACGAACTGAAAAACTGTTTTTT,13,TRBV12-3/TRBV12-4,TRBJ1-4,.,.
CAISPDGWSPNEQFF,TGTGCCATCAGTCCCGACGGGTGGTCCCCCAATGAGCAGTTCTTC,15,TRBV10-3,TRBJ2-1,few,.
CSVLGEVYNEQFF,TGCAGTGTCCTGGGGGAGGTTTACAATGAGCAGTTCTTC,13,TRBV20-1,TRBJ2-1,few,.
CASSQLDGEQYF,TGTGCCAGCAGCCAACTGGATGGAGAGCAGTACTTC,12,TRBV4-2,TRBJ2-7,few,.
CASSPAQGSGTEAFF,TGTGCCAGCTCACCAGCACAGGGTAGCGGCACTGAAGCTTTCTTT,15,TRBV18,TRBJ1-1,few,.
CASGRETDTQYF,TGTGCCAGCGGGAGGGAGACAGATACGCAGTATTTT,12,TRBV9,TRBJ2-3,many,TRBD2
CASSQDFRVNSPLHF,TGCGCCAGCAGCCAAGACTTCCGGGTTAATTCACCCCTCCACTTT,15,TRBV4-3,TRBJ1-6,few,.
CASSFGGASNTGELFF,TGTGCCAGCAGTTTCGGGGGGGCCAGCAACACCGGGGAGCTGTTTTTT,16,TRBV12-3/TRBV12-4,TRBJ2-2,.,TRBD2
CASSLFGAGGNLAKNIQYF,TGTGCCAGCAGCTTGTTTGGGGCAGGGGGGAATCTAGCCAAAAACATTCAGTACTTC,19,TRBV5-4,TRBJ2-4,.,.
CSARDTSGLDTQYF,TGCAGTGCTAGAGATACTTCGGGGTTGGATACGCAGTATTTT,14,TRBV20-1,TRBJ2-3,.,.
CASRLGQGRYEQYF,TGCGCCAGCAGGTTGGGGCAGGGAAGATACGAGCAGTACTTC,14,TRBV5-1,TRBJ2-7,.,.
CASSYSVRGGRYTEAFF,TGTGCCAGCAGTTACTCGGTTCGAGGCGGGAGGTACACTGAAGCTTTCTTT,17,TRBV6-5,TRBJ1-1,.,.
CASSLAPSGRQENQYF,TGTGCCAGCAGCTTAGCCCCTAGCGGGAGACAAGAGAACCAGTACTTC,16,TRBV7-9,TRBJ2-5,.,TRBD2
CASSQDRLAGLGEQYF,TGCGCCAGCAGCCAAGATAGGCTAGCGGGACTCGGAGAGCAGTACTTC,16,TRBV4-3,TRBJ2-7,.,TRBD2
CASSLTDSSGNTIYF,TGTGCCAGCAGCTTGACAGACAGCTCTGGAAACACCATATATTTT,15,TRBV7-9,TRBJ1-3,.,.
CAGSPRKFTDTQYF,TGCGCCGGCAGCCCCCGCAAGTTCACAGATACGCAGTATTTT,14,TRBV4-3,TRBJ2-3,.,.
CSVEFRQSDTQYF,TGCAGCGTTGAATTTCGACAGTCAGATACGCAGTATTTT,13,TRBV29-1,TRBJ2-3,.,.
CASSYRLAGDYEQYF,TGTGCCAGCAGTTATAGACTAGCGGGGGACTACGAGCAGTACTTC,15,TRBV6-5,TRBJ2-7,.,TRBD2
CSVGKGTTDTQYF,TGCAGCGTTGGAAAAGGAACTACAGATACGCAGTATTTT,13,TRBV29-1,TRBJ2-3,few,.
CASSFARDTQYF,TGTGCCAGCAGTTTTGCTCGAGATACGCAGTATTTT,12,TRBV12-3/TRBV12-4,TRBJ2-3,few,.
CASSQSADRTNTGELFF,TGCGCCAGCAGCCAATCGGCTGACAGAACAAACACCGGGGAGCTGTTTTTT,17,TRBV4-3,TRBJ2-2,few,.
CATGGLVGLTGELFF,TGTGCCACCGGAGGACTAGTTGGACTCACCGGGGAGCTGTTTTTT,15,TRBV3-1,TRBJ2-2,.,TRBD2
CASSAGYSNQPQHF,TGTGCCAGCAGCGCAGGGTATAGCAATCAGCCCCAGCATTTT,14,TRBV5-5,TRBJ1-5,few,.
CASMAPHNTGELFF,TGTGCCAGCATGGCCCCACATAACACCGGGGAGCTGTTTTTT,14,TRBV6-1,TRBJ2-2,.,.
CASSQGLTGTDTQYF,TGTGCCAGCAGTCAGGGACTAACCGGTACTGATACGCAGTATTTT,15,TRBV12-3/TRBV12-4,TRBJ2-3,few,TRBD2
CSARVYTGTSGINEQFF,TGCAGTGCTAGAGTCTACACCGGGACTAGCGGGATTAATGAGCAGTTCTTC,17,TRBV20-1,TRBJ2-1,few,TRBD2
CSARSLPTDTQYF,TGCAGTGCTCGGTCCCTCCCCACAGATACGCAGTATTTT,13,TRBV20-1,TRBJ2-3,many,.
CASSLYNQETQYF,TGTGCCAGCAGCTTGTATAACCAAGAGACCCAGTACTTC,13,TRBV5-6,TRBJ2-5,many,.
CSVVRRENEKLFF,TGCAGCGTTGTCCGCAGGGAGAATGAAAAACTGTTTTTT,13,TRBV29-1,TRBJ1-4,.,.
CASSLFTSNQPQHF,TGTGCCAGCAGTTTGTTTACAAGCAATCAGCCCCAGCATTTT,14,TRBV28,TRBJ1-5,many,.
CASSLSAGKEQYF,TGTGCCAGCAGCTTATCGGCGGGAAAGGAGCAGTACTTC,13,TRBV7-2,TRBJ2-7,.,.
CASGRGSSYNEQFF,TGTGCCAGCGGCAGAGGGAGCAGCTACAATGAGCAGTTCTTC,14,TRBV6-1,TRBJ2-1,many,.
CASSTNRALEQFF,TGTGCCAGCAGTACTAACAGGGCCCTGGAGCAGTTCTTC,13,TRBV2,TRBJ2-1,.,.
CASSIWTGGAYEQYF,TGCGCCAGCAGCATTTGGACAGGGGGCGCCTACGAGCAGTACTTC,15,TRBV5-1,TRBJ2-7,.,TRBD1
CASSTLRPGPAGVYGYTF,TGTGCCAGCAGTACACTGCGGCCGGGACCGGCCGGCGTCTATGGCTACACCTTC,18,TRBV28,TRBJ1-2,.,.
CASSDSGTPYNEQFF,TGTGCCAGCAGTGACAGCGGGACCCCCTACAATGAGCAGTTCTTC,15,TRBV25-1,TRBJ2-1,.,TRBD2
CSVDDGHRGTEAFF,TGCAGCGTTGATGACGGCCATAGGGGCACTGAAGCTTTCTTT,14,TRBV29-1,TRBJ1-1,few,.
CASSPSTGNSGANVLTF,TGTGCCAGCAGCCCATCGACAGGGAACTCTGGGGCCAACGTCCTGACTTTC,17,TRBV5-4,TRBJ2-6,.,TRBD1